Reported below is one T cell receptor (beta chain). Blood CD8+ and CD4+ T cells underwent high-throughput TCR beta sequencing. The source of the sample is a study of CD8 T cells in Susac syndrome. The RNA input was about 0.5 to 1 ug, and it was reverse transcribed with random hexamers. Multiplex immunoSEQ PCR targeted 54 Vbeta and 13 Jbeta TCR beta segments. In TCRdb, the immunoSEQ multiplex PCR reads were re-called with MiXCR into one record per CDR3 protein. Counted here are 300,000 or so distinct CDR3 sequences, around 90% occurring once; the ten biggest clones make up 0.065%. The germline gives CDR1 SGHRS, CDR2 YFSETQ. V dropped 9 bases and J dropped 9; count of bases not matched to a gene: 9. The CDR3 runs 14 residues.

The sample taken for sequencing was CD4+ T cells from PBMCs. This sequence joins TRBV5-1 and TRBJ2-1; 13 positions match TRBD2. This TCR came from a human donor with multiple sclerosis. The CDR3, as DNA: TGCGCCACCGGCTTACTAGCGGGAGGGACTGAGCAGTTCTTC. It encodes CATGLLAGGTEQFF.